This T cell receptor beta chain was obtained from a study of OX40 agonist ivuxolimab in advanced cancers. Clones were read by immunoSEQ multiplex PCR, and TCRdb kept only the in-frame ones, dropping some. The data contain approximately 19,000 clones, about three quarters of them singletons. General study results and limits: Normalized expansion of T-cell clones was also low for some nonresponders. Average numbers of expanded clones were greater in CD8+ T cells than in CD4+.

Comment on this clone: Its target is unknown.

CDR1 ENHRY and CDR2 SYGVKD come from the germline V gene. This CDR3 region has 15 residues. Trimming removed 2 bases at V and 5 bases at J, with 12 bases between. The source is an adult with an advanced solid tumor such as melanoma, head and neck, liver or kidney cancer. The gene calls are TRBV10-3 and TRBJ1-4; D is uncertain. This material consisted of CD4+ or CD8+ T cells sorted from blood, taken in a trial of the OX40 agonist ivuxolimab. The CDR3 DNA is TGTGCCATCAGTGAGGCACGGGGTGAGAATGAAAAACTGTTTTTT. Amino acids: CAISEARGENEKLFF.